Each of the 5 T cell receptor beta chains below was sequenced from the same sample in a study of a mutant IDH1 vaccine in newly diagnosed glioma. Some clones are missing from TCRdb's copy, which holds only in-frame ones; the method was immunoSEQ multiplex PCR. The sample contains about 33,000 clones, about 80% of which appear only once. The antigens of these receptors remain unknown. The time point was: week 5, during vaccination. With topical imiquimod, each dose of the vaccine consisted of 300 ug of mutant IDH1 20-mer peptide. This specimen was PBMCs, taken from a glioma patient whose treatment included an IDH1 peptide vaccine. Every receptor here comes from a man younger than 45 with glioma.

The chain couples TRBV6-1 to TRBJ1-1; no firm D call. Trimming removed 1 base from V and 6 bases from J, with 9 bases in between. The CDR3 contains 13 residues. Germline V gene data show CDR1 as MNHNS and CDR2 as SASEGT. CDR3 sequence: CASSEVRVSEAFF. The CDR3 DNA sequence: TGTGCCAGCAGTGAAGTACGCGTCTCTGAAGCTTTCTTT.

The chain uses TRBV7-8 and TRBJ1-2; tentative D call: TRBD1 (5 bases). Per germline, CDR1 SGHVS and CDR2 FQNEAQ. This CDR3 comprises 16 residues. Between the trimmed V and J ends, which lost 1 base and 2 bases, there was a span of 14 bases. The CDR3 spells CASSLETDSWNYGYTF. The CDR3 DNA reads as TGTGCCAGCAGCTTAGAGACCGACAGTTGGAACTATGGCTACACCTTC.

CDR3 amino acids: CASNGFLNQPQHF. CDR3 DNA: TGTGCCAGCAACGGGTTTCTCAATCAGCCCCAGCATTTT. This sequence joins TRBV6-6 and TRBJ1-5; the D is unclear. This CDR3 comprises 13 residues. CDR1 and CDR2 from the germline V gene are MNHNY and SVGAGI (reference sequence). The germline V and J ends were trimmed by 7 bases and 3 bases, with 10 bases remaining between them.

The V gene is TRBV9, the J gene TRBJ2-3, with D possibly matching TRBD2 (5 bases). CDR1 and CDR2 (germline): SGDLS, YYNGEE. The V and J ends lost 4 bases and 2 bases respectively, with 20 bases between them. The CDR3 contains 17 residues. The CDR3 nucleotides read TGTGCCAGCAGCCGGGGAGTGGCGACTACCCACACAGATACGCAGTATTTT. Residues: CASSRGVATTHTDTQYF.

The chain carries TRBV4-2 and TRBJ1-2; TRBD1 agrees at 8 bases. CDR1 and CDR2 (germline): LGHNA, YNFKEQ. V shed 1 base and J 5 bases; nucleotides not matched to a gene: 9. The CDR3 covers 16 residues. CDR3 amino acids: CASSQALQGVLYGYTF. The CDR3 bases are TGTGCCAGCAGCCAAGCTTTACAGGGGGTCTTATATGGCTACACCTTC.